A selection of T cell receptor beta chains follows, all from one sample in a study of Graves' ophthalmopathy and Graves' hyperthyroidism. TCRdb ran MiXCR on the multiplex PCR reads and lists one entry per CDR3 protein. Of 300,000 to 400,000 distinct CDR3 sequences listed, 17% are singletons. Input material: peripheral blood. The source is an adult man with Graves' ophthalmopathy. CDR3s include the opening cysteine and the closing phenylalanine or tryptophan. D genes are given only for firm matches. Size is stated for part of the rows, as once, few or many counts, or as a class when the clone is expanded.

clone size	V gene	J gene	D gene	CDR3 protein	CDR3 DNA
-	TRBV6-1	TRBJ2-5	-	CASSEGRGLETQYF	TGTGCCAGCAGTGAGGGCAGGGGATTGGAGACCCAGTACTTC
-	TRBV20-1	TRBJ2-7	-	CSVLEVTLDNEQSF	TGCAGTGTTCTAGAGGTGACCTTAGACAACGAGCAGTCCTTC
many	TRBV20-1	TRBJ1-6	TRBD1	CSARRDRDSPLHF	TGCAGTGCTAGAAGGGACAGGGATTCACCCCTCCACTTT
many	TRBV28	TRBJ2-2	-	CASSSYGELFF	TGTGCCAGCAGTTCCTACGGGGAGCTGTTTTTT
many	TRBV30	TRBJ2-7	-	CAWSVWATTREQYF	TGTGCCTGGAGTGTTTGGGCAACTACGAGGGAGCAGTACTTC
many	TRBV6-5	TRBJ2-6	-	CAGGGGAFSGANVLTF	TGTGCTGGGGGGGGGGGCGCATTCTCTGGGGCCAACGTCCTGACTTTC
many	TRBV4-2	TRBJ1-2	-	CASSQSRSSDYGYTF	TGTGCCAGCAGCCAATCCCGGAGTTCTGACTATGGCTACACCTTC
many	TRBV20-1	TRBJ2-5	-	CSAREGGIETQYF	TGCAGTGCTAGGGAGGGGGGCATAGAGACCCAGTACTTC
-	TRBV5-1	TRBJ2-4	TRBD2	CASSLDGGSAEEAKNIQYF	TGCGCCAGCAGCTTGGATGGCGGGAGCGCTGAAGAGGCCAAAAACATTCAGTACTTC
many	TRBV11-2	TRBJ2-7	TRBD2	CASSLVSGGPSYEQYF	TGTGCCAGCAGCTTAGTTAGCGGGGGCCCTTCCTACGAGCAGTACTTC
many	TRBV15	TRBJ2-5	TRBD2	CATSRATGGPETQYF	TGTGCCACCAGCAGGGCTACGGGAGGGCCAGAGACCCAGTACTTC
many	TRBV20-1	TRBJ2-5	-	CSARVPGTNQETQYF	TGCAGTGCTAGAGTTCCGGGTACAAATCAAGAGACCCAGTACTTC
many	TRBV27	TRBJ2-7	-	CASRSAGQYYEQYF	TGTGCCAGCAGGTCGGCGGGGCAATACTACGAGCAGTACTTC
many	TRBV20-1	TRBJ2-3	-	CSASAQRRSTDTQYF	TGCAGTGCTAGTGCTCAGAGAAGAAGCACAGATACGCAGTATTTT
many	TRBV12-3/TRBV12-4	TRBJ2-2	-	CASRNIRDNTGELFF	TGTGCCAGCAGAAATATACGGGATAACACCGGGGAGCTGTTTTTT
-	TRBV6-1	TRBJ2-1	TRBD1	CATGTGVNEQFF	TGTGCCACCGGGACAGGGGTCAATGAGCAGTTCTTC
many	TRBV18	TRBJ2-5	TRBD2	CASSPPGLAGGETQYF	TGTGCCAGCTCACCACCGGGACTAGCGGGGGGCGAGACCCAGTACTTC
many	TRBV12-3/TRBV12-4	TRBJ2-7	TRBD2	CASSLGTSVHEQYF	TGTGCCAGCAGTCTCGGGACTAGCGTCCACGAGCAGTACTTC
many	TRBV20-1	TRBJ2-7	TRBD2	CSALGGSVLYEQYF	TGCAGTGCCCTCGGCGGGAGTGTTTTGTACGAGCAGTACTTC
many	TRBV18	TRBJ1-1	-	CASSPQNLGNTEAFF	TGTGCCAGCTCACCACAAAATCTAGGGAACACTGAAGCTTTCTTT
-	TRBV5-1	TRBJ1-5	-	CASGESPYSNQPQHF	TGCGCCAGCGGTGAGAGTCCTTATAGCAATCAGCCCCAGCATTTT
many	TRBV6-4	TRBJ1-5	TRBD1	CASSAPPRTGAIGNQPQHF	TGTGCCAGCAGTGCCCCGCCCCGGACAGGGGCAATCGGCAATCAGCCCCAGCATTTT